The rows below give T cell receptor beta chains drawn from one sample of a study of radiation and T cells in renal cell carcinoma. Profiling relied on immunoSEQ multiplex PCR, and the TCRdb table lists in-frame clones only, not all of them. Of 130,000 to 150,000 clones listed, approximately 90% are singletons. The source material was blood, sampled from a patient whose treatment included radiotherapy and nephrectomy. These receptors were taken from a woman in her sixties or seventies with renal cell carcinoma. Each CDR3 is given with its conserved first and last residue. Fields, in order: V gene, D gene, J gene, clone size, CDR3 protein, CDR3 DNA. A D gene is named only where the DNA matches it firmly. Expanded clones are given a class, and other clones once, few, many or no size at all.

TRBV19	-	TRBJ2-5	-	CASSISASKETQYF	TGTGCCAGTAGTATCTCGGCTTCCAAAGAGACCCAGTACTTC
TRBV18	-	TRBJ2-1	-	CASSQPLPGGNEQFF	TGTGCCAGCTCACAACCACTACCCGGAGGAAATGAGCAGTTCTTC
TRBV19	TRBD2	TRBJ2-2	-	CASNPGLAGGPTGELFF	TGTGCCAGCAATCCGGGACTAGCGGGGGGGCCGACCGGGGAGCTGTTTTTT
TRBV7-9	-	TRBJ2-3	-	CASSLPPGTDTQYF	TGTGCCAGCAGCTTGCCCCCCGGCACAGATACGCAGTATTTT
TRBV7-2	TRBD2	TRBJ2-1	-	CASSPQSSGGASNEQFF	TGTGCCAGCAGCCCCCAGTCTAGCGGGGGGGCCAGCAATGAGCAGTTCTTC
TRBV19	-	TRBJ1-3	-	CASSPFGQNSGNTIYF	TGTGCCAGTAGTCCCTTCGGACAAAACTCTGGAAACACCATATATTTT
TRBV11-2	-	TRBJ2-7	once	CASSFIYEQYF	TGTGCCAGCAGCTTTATCTACGAGCAGTACTTC
TRBV4-2	-	TRBJ1-2	-	CASSQRGLSVGYTF	TGTGCCAGCAGCCAGCGGGGGTTATCGGTTGGCTACACCTTC
TRBV5-1	-	TRBJ1-2	once	CASSLEPPGAYGYTF	TGCGCCAGCAGCTTGGAACCCCCGGGGGCCTATGGCTACACCTTC
TRBV19	-	TRBJ2-2	-	CASSIGGTYTGELFF	TGTGCCAGTAGTATCGGCGGGACATACACCGGGGAGCTGTTTTTT
TRBV10-3	-	TRBJ1-5	-	CAISEKGQQPQHF	TGTGCCATCAGTGAGAAAGGGCAACAGCCCCAGCATTTT
TRBV5-5	-	TRBJ2-5	-	CASSLAPQETQYF	TGTGCCAGCAGCTTGGCTCCGCAAGAGACCCAGTACTTC
TRBV7-2	TRBD1	TRBJ2-1	-	CASSLGDRGYNEQFF	TGTGCCAGCAGCTTAGGGGACAGGGGCTACAATGAGCAGTTCTTC
TRBV18	-	TRBJ2-5	-	CASSPYPTQETQYF	TGTGCCAGCTCACCGTATCCTACCCAAGAGACCCAGTACTTC
TRBV5-4	TRBD2	TRBJ2-1	-	CASSLVGSGVDNEQFF	TGTGCCAGCAGCTTGGTGGGTAGCGGGGTGGACAATGAGCAGTTCTTC
TRBV15	TRBD2	TRBJ2-3	-	CATSRDGGLAGGPTDTQYF	TGTGCCACCAGCAGAGATGGGGGACTAGCGGGGGGACCCACAGATACGCAGTATTTT
TRBV14	TRBD2	TRBJ2-3	-	CASSQDRGLVTDTQYF	TGTGCCAGCAGCCAAGATCGAGGACTAGTTACAGATACGCAGTATTTT
TRBV7-2	-	TRBJ1-1	few	CASSSTLGGNTEAFF	TGTGCCAGCAGCTCCACCCTCGGGGGGAACACTGAAGCTTTCTTT
TRBV29-1	TRBD1	TRBJ1-3	-	CSAGQGDTIYF	TGCAGCGCAGGACAGGGAGACACCATATATTTT
TRBV18	-	TRBJ2-2	-	CASSPLRSSTNTGELFF	TGTGCCAGCTCACCACTACGGTCCAGTACGAACACCGGGGAGCTGTTTTTT
TRBV7-9	TRBD1	TRBJ1-1	-	CASSQTTGAEAFF	TGTGCCAGCAGCCAAACTACAGGGGCAGAAGCTTTCTTT
TRBV7-2	TRBD1	TRBJ2-1	-	CASSPRAGQGKNEQFF	TGTGCCAGCAGCCCTAGGGCTGGACAGGGAAAGAATGAGCAGTTCTTC
TRBV4-2	-	TRBJ2-7	-	CASSPRAGGGLYEQYF	TGTGCCAGCAGCCCCCGGGCAGGGGGGGGCCTTTACGAGCAGTACTTC
TRBV6-5	-	TRBJ1-2	-	CVSSMGEVRGYTF	TGTGTCAGCAGTATGGGGGAGGTCCGTGGCTACACCTTC
TRBV7-9	-	TRBJ2-2	-	CASSAGQFPYTGELFF	TGTGCCAGCAGCGCGGGACAGTTCCCCTACACCGGGGAGCTGTTTTTT
TRBV6-5	TRBD2	TRBJ2-1	-	CASRPSGGPYNEQFF	TGTGCCAGCAGACCGAGCGGGGGGCCCTACAATGAGCAGTTCTTC
TRBV15	TRBD2	TRBJ2-1	-	CATSRTGGRINEQFF	TGTGCCACCAGCAGGACGGGGGGTCGGATTAATGAGCAGTTCTTC
TRBV19	-	TRBJ2-1	-	CASSTSSGLNEQFF	TGTGCCAGTTCCACTAGCAGTGGGCTCAATGAGCAGTTCTTC
TRBV7-9	-	TRBJ1-3	-	CASSLEASSGNTIYF	TGTGCCAGCAGCTTAGAAGCTTCCTCTGGAAACACCATATATTTT
TRBV30	TRBD1	TRBJ2-5	-	CACNDRGQGTQYF	TGTGCCTGCAACGACAGGGGGCAGGGGACCCAGTACTTC
TRBV5-1	TRBD1	TRBJ2-1	-	CASSPGQRYNEQFF	TGCGCCAGCAGCCCGGGACAGAGATACAATGAGCAGTTCTTC
TRBV7-2	-	TRBJ2-3	-	CASSQSLGSDTQYF	TGTGCCAGCAGCCAGAGTCTTGGGTCAGATACGCAGTATTTT
TRBV15	TRBD1	TRBJ1-2	-	CATSWAGGQSGYTF	TGTGCCACCAGTTGGGCAGGGGGCCAAAGCGGCTACACCTTC
TRBV5-1	-	TRBJ2-7	-	CASSLAGNVIGEQYF	TGCGCCAGCAGCTTGGCCGGAAATGTTATCGGCGAGCAGTACTTC
TRBV2	TRBD1	TRBJ2-7	-	CASRSGDRSSYEQYF	TGTGCCAGCAGGTCTGGGGACAGGTCCTCCTACGAGCAGTACTTC
TRBV28	-	TRBJ1-5	-	CASTSPEQGRAQHF	TGTGCCAGCACCTCCCCGGAACAGGGTAGGGCCCAGCATTTT
TRBV5-3	TRBD2	TRBJ2-7	-	CARSLAGTSSLSSYEQYF	TGTGCCAGAAGCTTGGCCGGGACTAGCAGTCTGAGCTCCTACGAGCAGTACTTC